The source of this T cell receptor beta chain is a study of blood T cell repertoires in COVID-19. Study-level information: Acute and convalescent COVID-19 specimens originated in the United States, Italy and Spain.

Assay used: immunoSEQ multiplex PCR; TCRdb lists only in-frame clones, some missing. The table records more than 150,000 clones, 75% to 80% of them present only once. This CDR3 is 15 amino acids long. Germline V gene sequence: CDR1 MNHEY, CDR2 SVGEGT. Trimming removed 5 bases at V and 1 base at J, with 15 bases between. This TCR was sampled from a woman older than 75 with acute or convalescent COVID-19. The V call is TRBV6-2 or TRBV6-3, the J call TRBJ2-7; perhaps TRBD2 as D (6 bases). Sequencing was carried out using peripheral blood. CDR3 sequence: CASSHRDSLSYEQYF. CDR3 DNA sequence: TGTGCCAGCAGTCATCGGGACTCCCTATCCTACGAGCAGTACTTC.